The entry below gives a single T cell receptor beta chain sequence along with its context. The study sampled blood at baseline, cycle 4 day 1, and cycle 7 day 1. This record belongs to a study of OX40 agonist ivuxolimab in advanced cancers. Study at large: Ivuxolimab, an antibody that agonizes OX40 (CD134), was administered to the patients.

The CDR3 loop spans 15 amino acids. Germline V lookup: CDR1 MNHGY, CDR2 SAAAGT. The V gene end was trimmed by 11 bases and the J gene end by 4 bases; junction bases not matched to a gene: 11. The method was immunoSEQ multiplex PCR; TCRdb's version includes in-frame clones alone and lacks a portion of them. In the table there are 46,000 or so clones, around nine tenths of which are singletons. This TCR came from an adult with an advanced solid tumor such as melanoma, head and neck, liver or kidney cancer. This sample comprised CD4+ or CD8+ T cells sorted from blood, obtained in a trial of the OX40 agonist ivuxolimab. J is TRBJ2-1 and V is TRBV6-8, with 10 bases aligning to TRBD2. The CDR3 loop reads CAGIELAGQYNEQFF. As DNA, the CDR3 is TGTGCCGGCATAGAACTAGCGGGACAATACAATGAGCAGTTCTTC.